This T cell receptor beta chain originates from a study of blood T cell repertoires in COVID-19. Overall study context: From the United States, Italy and Spain came samples of acute and convalescent COVID-19.

Authors' methods: Reference gene primer amplification gave nucleated cell count estimates. TCRdb's copy holds only in-frame clones and misses some; the assay was immunoSEQ multiplex PCR. That table is the source of V, J and clone size, and D and trimming were worked out from the DNA. Of around 310,000 clones listed, 90% are singletons. Trimming stripped 5 bases from V and 1 base from J, with 9 bases between. The CDR3 sequence is 14 residues long. Germline values: CDR1 SGHTA, CDR2 FQGNSA. The receptor was derived from a woman aged 40 to 50 with COVID-19, enrolled during active disease. V is TRBV7-2 and J is TRBJ1-3; no firm D call. The sequencing sample was made of peripheral blood. In nucleotides, the CDR3 is TGTGCCAGCAGCCCCCGGGTTTCTGGAAACACCATATATTTT. Encoded protein: CASSPRVSGNTIYF.